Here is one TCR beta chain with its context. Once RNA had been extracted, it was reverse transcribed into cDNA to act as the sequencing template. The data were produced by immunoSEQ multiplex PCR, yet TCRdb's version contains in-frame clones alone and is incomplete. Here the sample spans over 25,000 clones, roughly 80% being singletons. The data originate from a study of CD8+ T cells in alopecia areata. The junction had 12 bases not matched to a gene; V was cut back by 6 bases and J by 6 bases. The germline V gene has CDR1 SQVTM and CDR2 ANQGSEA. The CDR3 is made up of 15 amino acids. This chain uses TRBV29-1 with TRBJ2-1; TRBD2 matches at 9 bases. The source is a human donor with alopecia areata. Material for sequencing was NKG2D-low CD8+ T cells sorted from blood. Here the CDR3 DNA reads TGCAGCGTAAACAGGGGACGACTAGCGGCCAATGAGCAGTTCTTC. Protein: CSVNRGRLAANEQFF.